This T cell receptor (beta chain) was recorded in a study of shared clonotypes between healthy human individuals. TCRdb keeps only in-frame clones here, not all; method: immunoSEQ multiplex PCR. The sample shows some 95,000 clones, roughly 69% of them seen only once. This CDR3 comprises 12 residues. Germline-derived CDR1 and CDR2 are MDHEN and SYDVKM. V was cut by 5 bases and J by 7 bases, with 12 bases left in between. Findings of the study overall: Expectations were that clonotype sharing among donors would be affected by sequencing depth. A few donors showed sharing of 4.5% to 6% of naive CD4 clonotypes.

About this clone itself: Its target is unknown.

Sequenced input: memory CD8+ T cells sorted from blood. As for subset: CD45RO+ cells pooled with CCR7-negative TemRA cells. The receptor was isolated from a young man in good health. V usage is TRBV28 and J usage is TRBJ2-7; D gene uncertain. The CDR3 DNA sequence: TGTGCCAGCAGTACCATGCCGTCTGAGCAGTACTTC. Amino acid sequence: CASSTMPSEQYF.